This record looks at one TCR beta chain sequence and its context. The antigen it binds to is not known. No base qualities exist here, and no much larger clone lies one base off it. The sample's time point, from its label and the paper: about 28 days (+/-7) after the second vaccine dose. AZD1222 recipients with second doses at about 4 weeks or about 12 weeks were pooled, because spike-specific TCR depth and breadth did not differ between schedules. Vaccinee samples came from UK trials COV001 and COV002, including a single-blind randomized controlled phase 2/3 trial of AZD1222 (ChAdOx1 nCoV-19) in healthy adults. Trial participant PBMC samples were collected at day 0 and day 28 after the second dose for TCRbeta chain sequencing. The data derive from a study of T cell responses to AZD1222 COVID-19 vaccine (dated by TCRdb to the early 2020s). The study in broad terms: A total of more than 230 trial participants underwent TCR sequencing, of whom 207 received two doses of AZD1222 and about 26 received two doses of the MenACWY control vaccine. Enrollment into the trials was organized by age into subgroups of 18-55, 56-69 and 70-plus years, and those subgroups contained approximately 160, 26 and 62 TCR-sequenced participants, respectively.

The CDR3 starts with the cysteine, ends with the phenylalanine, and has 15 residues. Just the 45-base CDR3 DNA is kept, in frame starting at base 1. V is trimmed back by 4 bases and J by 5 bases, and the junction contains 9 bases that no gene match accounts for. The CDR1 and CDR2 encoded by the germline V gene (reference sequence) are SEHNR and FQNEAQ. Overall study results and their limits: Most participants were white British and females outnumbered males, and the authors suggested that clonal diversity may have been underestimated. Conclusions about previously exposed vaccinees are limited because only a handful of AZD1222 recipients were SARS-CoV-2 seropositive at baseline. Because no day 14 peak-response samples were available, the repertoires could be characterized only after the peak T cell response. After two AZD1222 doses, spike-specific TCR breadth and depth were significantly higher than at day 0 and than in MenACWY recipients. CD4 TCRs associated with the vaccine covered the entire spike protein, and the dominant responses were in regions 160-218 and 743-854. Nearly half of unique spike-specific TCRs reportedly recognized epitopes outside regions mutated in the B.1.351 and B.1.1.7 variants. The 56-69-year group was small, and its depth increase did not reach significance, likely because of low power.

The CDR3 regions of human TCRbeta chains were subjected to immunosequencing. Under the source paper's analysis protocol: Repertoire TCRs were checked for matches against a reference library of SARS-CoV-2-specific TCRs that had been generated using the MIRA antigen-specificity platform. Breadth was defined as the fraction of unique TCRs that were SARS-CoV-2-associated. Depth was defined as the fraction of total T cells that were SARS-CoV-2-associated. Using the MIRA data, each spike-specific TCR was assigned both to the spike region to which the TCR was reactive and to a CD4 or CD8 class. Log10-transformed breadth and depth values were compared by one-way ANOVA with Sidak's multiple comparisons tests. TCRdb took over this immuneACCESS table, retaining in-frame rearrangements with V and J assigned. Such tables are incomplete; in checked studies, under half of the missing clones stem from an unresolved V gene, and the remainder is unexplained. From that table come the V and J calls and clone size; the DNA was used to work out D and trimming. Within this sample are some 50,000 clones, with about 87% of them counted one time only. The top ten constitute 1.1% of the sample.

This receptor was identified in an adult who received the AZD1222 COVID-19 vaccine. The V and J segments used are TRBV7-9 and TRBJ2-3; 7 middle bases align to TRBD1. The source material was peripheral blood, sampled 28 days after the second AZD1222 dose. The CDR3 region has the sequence CASSSVTQGIDTQYF. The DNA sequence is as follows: TGTGCCAGCAGCTCCGTCACACAGGGGATAGATACGCAGTATTTT.